A selection of T cell receptor beta chains follows, all from one sample in a study of cytomegalovirus exposure and HLA in healthy donors. The repertoire was sequenced with immunoSEQ multiplex PCR; TCRdb's copy has only in-frame clones and lacks some. There are some 110,000 clones in the sample; around 80% occur only once, and 1.5% to 2% lies in the top ten. Material for sequencing was PBMCs. The receptors come from a middle-aged woman in good health and CMV-seronegative. Both conserved end residues are part of each CDR3. The D gene is left open where the match is weak. Size is stated for part of the rows, as once, few or many counts, or as a class when the clone is expanded.

>TRBD1|TRBJ1-1|-|TRBV19
CASSMGQGGTEAFF
TGTGCCAGTAGTATGGGACAGGGAGGCACTGAAGCTTTCTTT
>TRBD1|TRBJ2-1|-|TRBV13
CASSIRQGAANEQFF
TGTGCCAGCAGCATTCGACAGGGGGCAGCGAATGAGCAGTTCTTC
>-|TRBJ1-2|-|TRBV29-1
CSVDSGGYGYTF
TGCAGCGTTGATAGCGGGGGATATGGCTACACCTTC
>TRBD1|TRBJ1-2|-|TRBV18
CASSHMDRANYGYTF
TGTGCCAGCTCCCACATGGACAGGGCCAACTATGGCTACACCTTC
>-|TRBJ1-4|-|TRBV27
CASSNRDMGEKLFF
TGTGCCAGCAGTAACCGGGACATGGGTGAAAAACTGTTTTTT
>-|TRBJ1-2|-|TRBV28
CASRPSLHYGYTF
TGTGCCAGCAGACCCTCCCTACACTATGGCTACACCTTC
>TRBD2|TRBJ2-7|-|TRBV19
CASSAGGLTYEQYF
TGTGCCAGTTCTGCGGGAGGGCTTACCTACGAGCAGTACTTC
>TRBD1|TRBJ1-2|-|TRBV19
CASRDRAGYTF
TGTGCCAGCAGGGACAGGGCTGGCTACACCTTC
>-|TRBJ2-1|-|TRBV21-1
CASGLPFGGYYNEQFF
TGTGCCAGCGGGCTACCCTTTGGGGGGTACTACAATGAGCAGTTCTTC
>TRBD1|TRBJ1-2|-|TRBV9
CASSVDRGVRGYTF
TGTGCCAGCAGCGTCGACAGGGGGGTTAGAGGCTACACCTTC
>-|TRBJ2-6|once|TRBV7-3
CASSSITSGANVLTF
TGTGCCAGCAGCTCTATCACGTCTGGGGCCAACGTCCTGACTTTC
>-|TRBJ1-3|-|TRBV10-3
CAISPRVSGNTIYF
TGTGCCATCAGTCCCCGGGTCTCTGGAAACACCATATATTTT
>TRBD1|TRBJ1-4|-|TRBV13
CASSFVRGQGEEKLFF
TGTGCCAGCAGCTTTGTTCGGGGACAGGGTGAAGAAAAACTGTTTTTT
>-|TRBJ1-1|-|TRBV9
CASSERGEAFF
TGTGCCAGCAGCGAGCGGGGGGAAGCTTTCTTT
>TRBD2|TRBJ2-7|-|TRBV2
CASSDTAGYEQYF
TGTGCCAGCAGTGATACAGCGGGATACGAGCAGTACTTC
>-|TRBJ2-2|-|TRBV18
CASSPGATSTGELFF
TGTGCCAGCTCACCGGGAGCAACATCCACCGGGGAGCTGTTTTTT
>-|TRBJ2-3|-|TRBV9
CASSVEQGVLTDTQYF
TGTGCCAGCAGCGTAGAACAGGGTGTATTGACAGATACGCAGTATTTT
>TRBD1|TRBJ2-7|-|TRBV5-4
CASSIGQGFSYEQYF
TGTGCCAGCAGCATAGGACAGGGGTTCTCCTACGAGCAGTACTTC
>-|TRBJ1-2|-|TRBV28
CASSYKGTLGRGYGYTF
TGTGCCAGCAGTTACAAGGGTACCCTAGGCCGGGGCTATGGCTACACCTTC
>-|TRBJ2-7|once|TRBV10-3
CAISDRDPRDSINYEQYF
TGTGCCATCAGTGATCGAGACCCCCGGGACTCTATAAACTACGAGCAGTACTTC
>TRBD1|TRBJ1-1|-|TRBV4-3
CASSPEGDRVTLNTEAFF
TGCGCCAGCAGCCCCGAGGGGGACAGGGTCACCTTGAACACTGAAGCTTTCTTT
>-|TRBJ2-5|-|TRBV6-1
CAILGQSLTQYF
TGTGCCATACTAGGACAGTCCCTGACCCAGTACTTC
>-|TRBJ2-1|few|TRBV18
CASSPTSGGRYNEQFF
TGTGCCAGCTCGCCAACCTCAGGGGGGAGGTACAATGAGCAGTTCTTC
>-|TRBJ2-7|-|TRBV5-1
CASSLSAGVYYEQYF
TGCGCCAGCAGCTTGTCCGCCGGGGTCTATTACGAGCAGTACTTC
>TRBD2|TRBJ2-1|once|TRBV5-1
CASRYTPLAGAYNEQFF
TGCGCCAGCAGGTATACACCCCTAGCGGGAGCCTACAATGAGCAGTTCTTC
>-|TRBJ1-2|-|TRBV2
CASSEHPKRGYTF
TGTGCCAGCAGTGAACACCCAAAGAGGGGCTACACCTTC
>TRBD1|TRBJ1-5|once|TRBV7-2
CASSTGTEQPQHF
TGTGCCAGCAGCACGGGGACAGAACAGCCCCAGCATTTT
>TRBD1|TRBJ1-2|-|TRBV28
CASSFGQGSYGYTF
TGTGCCAGCAGTTTTGGACAGGGGAGCTATGGCTACACCTTC
>TRBD1|TRBJ2-7|-|TRBV28
CASSPPGTGFSYEQYF
TGTGCCAGCAGTCCCCCCGGGACAGGGTTCTCCTACGAGCAGTACTTC
>-|TRBJ2-1|-|TRBV27
CASSLGLTANEQFF
TGTGCCAGCAGTTTGGGCCTAACGGCCAATGAGCAGTTCTTC
>TRBD2|TRBJ2-3|-|TRBV7-2
CASSGRRRLAGGPRDTQYF
TGTGCCAGCAGCGGTAGACGGAGACTAGCGGGAGGGCCTCGAGATACGCAGTATTTT
>TRBD2|TRBJ2-1|-|TRBV11-3
CASSLGLAENEQFF
TGTGCCAGCAGCTTGGGACTAGCGGAGAATGAGCAGTTCTTC
>TRBD1|TRBJ1-5|few|TRBV28
CASRGQGLSNQPQHF
TGTGCCAGCAGAGGACAGGGGTTGAGCAATCAGCCCCAGCATTTT
>-|TRBJ2-7|-|TRBV11-3
CASSLGRFDYEQYF
TGTGCCAGCAGCTTAGGCAGGTTTGACTACGAGCAGTACTTC
>TRBD1|TRBJ1-6|-|TRBV11-2
CASSQQGNSPLHF
TGTGCCAGCAGTCAACAGGGGAATTCACCCCTCCACTTT
>TRBD2|TRBJ2-1|-|TRBV27
CASSRGTSGHYNEQFF
TGTGCCAGCAGCAGGGGGACTAGCGGGCACTACAATGAGCAGTTCTTC
>-|TRBJ1-1|-|TRBV27
CASRPFTGLAFF
TGTGCCAGCAGACCGTTCACAGGGCTAGCTTTCTTT
>TRBD2|TRBJ2-1|-|TRBV5-5
CASSLGLAGAREQFF
TGTGCCAGCAGCTTGGGTCTAGCGGGAGCTCGTGAGCAGTTCTTC
>TRBD2|TRBJ2-2|-|TRBV9
CASSVRGGLAGAWAGELFF
TGTGCCAGCAGCGTGAGGGGCGGGCTAGCGGGAGCATGGGCCGGGGAGCTGTTTTTT
>TRBD2|TRBJ2-1|-|TRBV5-4
CASSLDIREGEQFF
TGTGCCAGCAGCCTAGACATTCGGGAGGGTGAGCAGTTCTTC
>-|TRBJ2-3|-|TRBV18
CASSPGGVLTDTQYF
TGTGCCAGCTCACCAGGCGGGGTACTGACAGATACGCAGTATTTT
>TRBD1|TRBJ2-1|once|TRBV11-1
CASSSGDGQGKYNEQFF
TGTGCCAGCAGCTCTGGAGATGGACAGGGGAAATACAATGAGCAGTTCTTC
>TRBD2|TRBJ2-2|once|TRBV7-8
CGSGTSGRIAVSELFF
TGTGGGAGCGGGACTAGCGGGAGGATTGCCGTGTCTGAGCTGTTTTTT
>TRBD1|TRBJ2-7|few|TRBV28
CASTTTGHYEQYF
TGTGCCAGCACGACGACAGGGCACTACGAGCAGTACTTC
>-|TRBJ2-1|-|TRBV28
CASSLFARYNEQFF
TGTGCCAGCAGTTTATTTGCTAGATACAATGAGCAGTTCTTC
>-|TRBJ1-2|few|TRBV20-1
CSVCGYTF
TGCAGTGTCTGTGGCTACACCTTC
>-|TRBJ2-1|-|TRBV5-1
CASSLEISRYNEQFF
TGCGCCAGCAGCTTGGAGATTAGCAGATACAATGAGCAGTTCTTC
>TRBD1|TRBJ2-7|-|TRBV28
CASSPEGTGDVEQYF
TGTGCCAGCAGTCCTGAGGGGACAGGGGATGTTGAGCAGTACTTC
>TRBD1|TRBJ1-3|-|TRBV18
CASSPQTGGGNTIYF
TGTGCCAGCTCACCTCAGACAGGGGGTGGAAACACCATATATTTT
>-|TRBJ2-2|-|TRBV7-3
CASSEGDTGELFF
TGTGCCAGCAGTGAGGGGGACACCGGGGAGCTGTTTTTT
>-|TRBJ1-5|-|TRBV28
CASSNGGFLAQHF
TGTGCCAGCAGCAACGGGGGGTTTTTAGCCCAGCATTTT
>TRBD1|TRBJ2-3|-|TRBV7-9
CSSSTRPRQGADTQYF
TGTTCCAGCAGCACCCGGCCGAGACAGGGGGCAGATACGCAGTATTTT
>-|TRBJ1-2|-|TRBV28
CASRGHNYGYTF
TGTGCCAGCAGGGGACACAACTATGGCTACACCTTC
>-|TRBJ1-1|-|TRBV19
CASSISTGNTEAFF
TGTGCCAGTAGTATTTCCACAGGGAACACTGAAGCTTTCTTT
>TRBD1|TRBJ1-5|-|TRBV2
CASKQGATQPQHF
TGTGCCAGCAAACAGGGGGCCACCCAGCCCCAGCATTTT
>-|TRBJ2-7|-|TRBV29-1
CSAAPLERGEQYF
TGCAGCGCGGCCCCTTTGGAGCGAGGGGAGCAGTACTTC
>TRBD2|TRBJ2-1|many|TRBV11-2
CASSLGTSGASYNEQFF
TGTGCCAGCAGCCTCGGGACTAGCGGAGCATCCTACAATGAGCAGTTCTTC
>TRBD1|TRBJ1-5|-|TRBV27
CASSLTPPVEGASNQPQHF
TGTGCCAGCAGTTTAACCCCCCCCGTCGAGGGGGCTAGCAATCAGCCCCAGCATTTT
>TRBD2|TRBJ2-2|-|TRBV6-4
CASSASGSTGELFF
TGTGCCAGCAGTGCTAGCGGGAGCACCGGGGAGCTGTTTTTT